The T cell receptor beta chain described here comes from a study of shared clonotypes between healthy human individuals. Points from the study as a whole: Generally, estimated richness proved larger in naive subsets than it did in memory subsets.

Assay: immunoSEQ multiplex PCR; the TCRdb copy retains only in-frame clones and omits some. The sample consists of around 1,100,000 clones, approximately 80% of them appearing once. In regard to this clone: Its antigen is unidentified.

The CDR3 contains 16 residues. The germline gives CDR1 KGHSH, CDR2 LQKENI. Trimming removed 4 bases from V and 5 bases from J, with 18 bases in between. This chain connects TRBV18 to TRBJ2-1, with D perhaps TRBD2 (5 bases). Sample: memory CD4+ T cells from PBMCs. Subset noted: CD45RA-negative fraction. The TCR sequence derives from a man between 18 and 29 years old in good health. Some clones in this sample may be carry-over from other donors' samples. The CDR3 reads CASSLLSREINNEQFF. CDR3 in DNA: TGTGCCAGCTCACTACTAAGCCGGGAAATAAACAATGAGCAGTTCTTC.